This T cell receptor beta chain stems from a study of blood T cells in healthy people across ages. Together with a sample-barcoded 5' primer, a J-beta primer mix was included in a second PCR lasting roughly 6 to 12 cycles. Each CDR3 protein gets one entry after TCRdb re-called the 5' RACE reads with MiXCR. The sample carries 1.5 million to 2 million distinct CDR3 sequences, about two fifths recorded once. V lost 0 bases and J lost 11; bases outside the gene matches: 9. Germline loops: CDR1 SGHTA, CDR2 FQGNSA. This CDR3 is built from 15 residues. Every participating donor contributed 8 to 10 milliliters of peripheral blood through a draw.

Sequencing was done on a sample of blood. The sequence came from a human donor in good health. This rearrangement joins TRBV7-2 to TRBJ2-5; TRBD1 matches at 10 bases. The CDR3 here is CASSLAGTGEGEQYF. CDR3 DNA sequence: TGTGCCAGCAGCTTAGCCGGGACAGGGGAGGGGGAGCAGTACTTC.